This TCR beta chain was sequenced for a study of cytomegalovirus exposure and HLA in healthy donors. About this clone: Its antigen is unidentified.

This CDR3 has 13 amino acids. The germline V gene has CDR1 SNHLY and CDR2 FYNNEI. Trimming pared 10 bases from V and 4 bases from J, leaving 13 bases between. Healthy bone marrow donors made up the donor group. 13 Jbeta primers and 60 Vbeta primers were used for the PCR. TCRdb keeps only in-frame clones here, not all; method: immunoSEQ multiplex PCR. The sample contains some 98,000 clones, roughly four fifths of which appear only once. Study-wide points: In a later analysis, V- and J-gene trimming of beta chains associated with a DCLRE1C missense variant, replicated independently. Some 150 TCR beta chains were listed as cytomegalovirus-associated. A later analysis showed that HLA-associated TCR beta chains had undergone more clonal expansion than equally common others.

Input material: PBMCs. The TCR was taken from a female donor in good health and CMV-seronegative. The chain combines TRBV2 with TRBJ2-2; D possibly corresponds to TRBD2 (6 bases). CDR3 loop: CATVGGFTGELFF. The CDR3 region has the DNA TGTGCCACGGTCGGGGGATTCACCGGGGAGCTGTTTTTT.